The source of this TCR beta chain is a study of cytomegalovirus exposure and HLA in healthy donors. Method: immunoSEQ multiplex PCR; TCRdb's copy keeps in-frame clones and lacks some. Of roughly 120,000 clones listed, around 88% were seen once; the top ten hold approximately 2%. The V gene end was trimmed by 6 bases and the J gene end by 2 bases; junction bases not matched to a gene: 6. The CDR3 extends over 14 amino acids. In germline, CDR1 is MDHEN, CDR2 SYDVKM. The gene calls are TRBV28 and TRBJ2-7; 8 nucleotides align to TRBD1. The clonotype originates from a young man in good health and CMV-seronegative. The specimen was PBMCs. In DNA, the CDR3 is TGTGCCAGCAGACTGACAGGGGTGCCCTACGAGCAGTACTTC. Amino acid sequence: CASRLTGVPYEQYF.